The 28 T cell receptor beta chains presented below share a single source sample, sequenced in a study of neoadjuvant anti-PD-1 for oral cavity cancer. Time point here: after neoadjuvant nivolumab, at surgical resection. Here immunoSEQ multiplex PCR was the method, and the copy in TCRdb shows in-frame clones only, minus some. The sample shows tens of thousands of clones, more than 20% of them seen only once. This specimen was tumor tissue, taken after nivolumab (anti-PD-1) treatment. Receptors originate from a person between 40 and 85 years old with oral cavity squamous cell carcinoma.

The chain carries TRBV5-1 and TRBJ1-1, with D tentatively TRBD1 (5 bases). The CDR3 totals 15 residues. V was pared by 1 base and J by 1 base, with 11 bases between. Per germline, CDR1 SGHRS and CDR2 YFSETQ. The DNA of the CDR3 is TGCGCCAGCAGCTTGACCAGGGAGTGGAACACTGAAGCTTTCTTT. Its translation is CASSLTREWNTEAFF.

This clone showed up just a few times. CDR3 region: CASSPVSSGANVLTF. The CDR3 coding sequence is TGTGCCAGCAGCCCCGTTAGCTCTGGGGCCAACGTCCTGACTTTC. The rearrangement links TRBV6-5 to TRBJ2-6; D remains ambiguous. The CDR3 totals 15 residues. Germline loops: CDR1 MNHEY, CDR2 SVGAGI. Trimming cost V 6 bases and J 0 bases, with 9 bases left between them.

The chain links TRBV10-3 to TRBJ2-5, with TRBD2 identical over 9 bases. J was trimmed by 3 bases and V by 10 bases; bases with no gene match: 6. Germline CDR1 reads ENHRY; CDR2 reads SYGVKD. This CDR3 comprises 13 residues. The CDR3 DNA is TGTGCCACGACCTTAGCGGGGGAAGAGACCCAGTACTTC. Translating gives CATTLAGEETQYF.

This clone was seen a handful of times. The chain joins TRBV2 to TRBJ2-7; 7 nucleotides align to TRBD1. CDR1 and CDR2 (germline): SNHLY, FYNNEI. The CDR3 is 14 amino acids. J gave up 2 bases and V 7 bases, and 8 bases lay outside the gene matches. The CDR3 reads CASKDGTETYEQYF. CDR3 sequence (DNA): TGTGCCAGCAAGGATGGGACAGAAACCTACGAGCAGTACTTC.

This clone has more than one count but fewer than ten. The chain employs TRBV5-1 and TRBJ2-1; no firm D call. The CDR3 contains 14 residues. CDR1 and CDR2 from the germline V gene are SGHRS and YFSETQ. With 0 bases removed from V and 4 bases from J, the gap between germline ends came to 8 bases. CDR3 sequence (DNA): TGCGCCAGCAGCTTGGGCAACGGTTACAATGAGCAGTTCTTC. It specifies CASSLGNGYNEQFF. Based on the CDR3 plus reference TRBV5-1 and TRBJ2-1, the full variable domain is KAGVTQTPRYLIKTRGQQVTLSCSPISGHRSVSWYQQTPGQGLQFLFEYFSETQRNKGNFPGRFSGRQFSNSRSEMNVSTLELGDSALYLCASSLGNGYNEQFFGPGTRLTVL.

Only a few counts were recorded for this clone. V and J are TRBV9 and TRBJ2-3; D not resolved. Deletions cut 0 bases from V and 1 base from J, with 6 bases between. Germline loops: CDR1 SGDLS, CDR2 YYNGEE. There are 14 residues in the CDR3. The CDR3 reads CASSVVSGTDTQYF. Here the CDR3 DNA reads TGTGCCAGCAGCGTAGTGTCCGGCACAGATACGCAGTATTTT.

The chain joins TRBV5-1 to TRBJ2-1, with D possibly matching TRBD1 (6 bases). The CDR3 loop spans 12 amino acids. Trimming pared 3 bases from V and 10 bases from J, leaving 11 bases between. Germline V gene sequence: CDR1 SGHRS, CDR2 YFSETQ. The chain's CDR3 is CASSSGVLEQFF. The DNA for the CDR3 is TGCGCCAGCAGCTCAGGGGTTTTGGAGCAGTTCTTC. Full variable domain (remainder filled in from reference TRBV5-1 and TRBJ2-1): KAGVTQTPRYLIKTRGQQVTLSCSPISGHRSVSWYQQTPGQGLQFLFEYFSETQRNKGNFPGRFSGRQFSNSRSEMNVSTLELGDSALYLCASSSGVLEQFFGPGTRLTVL.

V usage is TRBV4-1 and J usage is TRBJ2-7; TRBD2 is a possible D gene (6 bases). Germline assignment: CDR1 MGHRA and CDR2 YSYEKL. This CDR3 contains 17 residues. The V and J ends lost 4 bases and 0 bases respectively, with 19 bases between them. CDR3 coding DNA: TGCGCCAGCAGCCCGGAGGGGCGCGGGCCTTACTCCTACGAGCAGTACTTC. Translating it yields CASSPEGRGPYSYEQYF.

The chain links TRBV4-1 to TRBJ1-3; TRBD1 is a possible D gene (5 bases). Between the trimmed V and J ends, which lost 2 bases and 4 bases, there was a span of 21 bases. This CDR3 is built from 18 residues. CDR1 and CDR2 (germline): MGHRA, YSYEKL. The DNA for the CDR3 is TGCGCCAGCAGCCAACACTCCTGGGGGGGAGCAGGCGGAAACACCATATATTTT. Its protein is CASSQHSWGGAGGNTIYF.

This chain joins TRBV11-2 and TRBJ1-1; the D gene is possibly TRBD1 (5 bases). Trimming removed 1 base from V and 3 bases from J, with 21 bases in between. The V gene's germline CDR1 is SGHAT and CDR2 FQNNGV. The CDR3 has 18 residues. The CDR3 DNA sequence: TGTGCCAGCAGCTTAGCCCCGGACAAGGTCCCAAAACACACTGAAGCTTTCTTT. Translated, it gives CASSLAPDKVPKHTEAFF. Combining the CDR3 with reference TRBV11-2 and TRBJ1-1 gives the whole variable domain EAGVAQSPRYKIIEKRQSVAFWCNPISGHATLYWYQQILGQGPKLLIQFQNNGVVDDSQLPKDRFSAERLKGVDSTLKIQPAKLEDSAVYLCASSLAPDKVPKHTEAFFGQGTRLTVV.

A few counts support this clone. DNA of the CDR3: TGTGCCAGCAGCCTGGACGGGGGACCCCTCCACTTT. This codes for CASSLDGGPLHF. The chain combines TRBV7-3 with TRBJ1-6; tentatively, D is TRBD1 (5 bases). CDR1 is SGHTA and CDR2 is FQGTGA in the germline V gene. The V and J ends lost 5 bases and 12 bases respectively, with 11 bases between them. The CDR3 spans 12 residues.

This sequence joins TRBV4-1 and TRBJ2-1; D is uncertain. The CDR3 has 15 amino acids. V lost 2 bases and J lost 4, with 12 bases in between. CDR1 MGHRA and CDR2 YSYEKL come from the germline V gene. This CDR3 is CASSQRRNGYNEQFF. The CDR3 bases are TGCGCCAGCAGCCAACGCCGGAACGGGTACAATGAGCAGTTCTTC.

The V and J genes are TRBV5-1 and TRBJ2-1; D remains ambiguous. Trimming removed 8 bases at V and 6 bases at J, with 18 bases between. Germline V gene lookup returns CDR1 SGHRS and CDR2 YFSETQ. This CDR3 is 14 amino acids long. In DNA form, the CDR3 reads TGCGCCAGTCGACCCCCTTGGGCCCCCAATGAGCAGTTCTTC. It encodes CASRPPWAPNEQFF.

V usage is TRBV7-9 and J usage is TRBJ1-1; 7 nucleotides agree with TRBD1. The germline gives CDR1 SEHNR, CDR2 FQNEAQ (reference sequence). The V gene end was trimmed by 5 bases and the J gene end by 4 bases; junction bases not matched to a gene: 10. The CDR3 loop spans 15 amino acids. The CDR3 sequence: CASSGQRQGFTEAFF. CDR3 DNA: TGTGCCAGCAGCGGTCAGAGACAGGGTTTCACTGAAGCTTTCTTT.

The chain couples TRBV20-1 to TRBJ2-7, with D unclear. The CDR3 extends over 11 amino acids. CDR1 and CDR2 (germline): DFQATT, SNEGSKA (reference sequence). Deletions cut 3 bases from V and 3 bases from J, with 6 bases between. CDR3 DNA: TGCAGTGCTAGGGAAAACTACGAGCAGTACTTC. This sequence encodes CSARENYEQYF.

The V call is TRBV29-1, the J call TRBJ1-2, with D unresolved. Germline V gene data show CDR1 as SQVTM and CDR2 as ANQGSEA. The ends were cut back, 7 bases at V and 2 bases at J, with 14 bases in the middle. This CDR3 is 13 amino acids long. In DNA, the CDR3 is TGCAGCGGCCGAAGGGTAGGCAACTATGGCTACACCTTC. Residues: CSGRRVGNYGYTF.

Sample share makes this clone large (0.1 to 1%). The CDR3 sequence is CATSRTGRQETQYF. The DNA for the CDR3 is TGTGCCACCAGCAGGACAGGTCGCCAAGAGACCCAGTACTTC. The rearrangement joins TRBV15 to TRBJ2-5; tentatively, D is TRBD1 (6 bases). This CDR3 contains 14 residues. Trimming stripped 3 bases from V and 1 base from J, with 9 bases between. CDR1 and CDR2 (germline): LNHNV, YYDKDF (reference sequence). The full variable domain, rest sourced from reference TRBV15 and TRBJ2-5, is DAMVIQNPRYQVTQFGKPVTLSCSQTLNHNVMYWYQQKSSQAPKLLFHYYDKDFNNEADTPDNFQSRRPNTSFCFLDIRSPGLGDTAMYLCATSRTGRQETQYFGPGTRLLVL.

V is TRBV4-1 and J is TRBJ1-2; a weak D match, TRBD1 (5 bases). V was trimmed by 1 base and J by 6 bases, leaving 12 bases between them. The germline V gene has CDR1 MGHRA and CDR2 YSYEKL. The CDR3 sequence is 14 residues long. This CDR3 reads CASSQGGTRNGYTF. The CDR3 nucleotides are TGCGCCAGCAGCCAAGGCGGGACGAGGAATGGCTACACCTTC.

This clone was observed at least ten times. The chain combines TRBV7-9 with TRBJ2-5; D not resolved. The CDR3 runs 13 residues. The germline CDR1 and CDR2 sequences are SEHNR and FQNEAQ (reference sequence). V shed 2 bases and J shed 5 bases, with 9 bases lying between them. The CDR3 reads CASSLPPLETQYF. CDR3 sequence (DNA): TGTGCCAGCAGCTTACCCCCTCTGGAGACCCAGTACTTC.

The V and J genes are TRBV5-1 and TRBJ2-2; no firm D call. The V gene lost 1 base and the J gene lost 5 bases, with 9 bases spanning the gap. Germline V gene sequence: CDR1 SGHRS, CDR2 YFSETQ. This CDR3 comprises 14 residues. The CDR3 DNA sequence: TGCGCCAGCAGCTTGATGCCGAGAACCGGGGAGCTGTTTTTT. Translating gives CASSLMPRTGELFF.

This clone was seen a handful of times. Its ends do not fully match the called genes, so a read error is possible. The chain couples TRBV29-1 to TRBJ2-3, with 9 bases aligning to TRBD2. CDR3 length: 14 residues. In germline, CDR1 is SQVTM, CDR2 ANQGSEA. CDR3 region: CSVGGLAITYTQYF. The CDR3 coding sequence is TGCAGCGTTGGGGGACTAGCTATCACATATACGCAGTATTTT.

This clone came up a few times. The chain joins TRBV5-4 to TRBJ2-7; 11 bases fit TRBD2. There are 15 residues in the CDR3. Germline trimming cut 2 bases from V and 2 bases from J; bases unmatched to any gene: 3. Germline V gives CDR1 SGHNT, CDR2 YYREEE (reference sequence). The CDR3 bases are TGTGCCAGCAGCTTCCTAGCGGGAGGAGCCTACGAGCAGTACTTC. The encoded protein is CASSFLAGGAYEQYF.

The chain couples TRBV9 to TRBJ2-5; the D gene is possibly TRBD1 (6 bases). There are 17 residues in the CDR3. The V end was cut by 1 base, the J end by 2 bases, with 18 bases between. CDR1 and CDR2 from the germline V gene are SGDLS and YYNGEE. The CDR3 coding sequence is TGTGCCAGCAGCGTATCCCCTGAGGGACACCCGCAAGAGACCCAGTACTTC. Amino acids: CASSVSPEGHPQETQYF.

This clone is termed medium-sized (0.01 to 0.1%). The genes are TRBV4-2 and TRBJ1-2, with unresolved D. V gave up 1 base and J gave up 1 base, with 10 bases separating them. The germline V gene has CDR1 LGHNA and CDR2 YNFKEQ. The CDR3 is made up of 15 amino acids. This CDR3 is CASSQANSNNYGYTF. CDR3 DNA sequence: TGTGCCAGCAGCCAAGCTAACAGTAATAACTATGGCTACACCTTC.

This clone was detected only once. The V gene is TRBV5-1, the J gene TRBJ2-5, with 8 bases lining up with TRBD1. The V gene end was trimmed by 2 bases and the J gene end by 1 base; junction bases not matched to a gene: 1. Germline V gives CDR1 SGHRS, CDR2 YFSETQ. The CDR3 extends over 14 amino acids. The CDR3 protein is CASSFGQGQETQYF. Here the CDR3 DNA reads TGCGCCAGCAGCTTCGGACAGGGCCAAGAGACCCAGTACTTC.

This clone was counted at least ten times. V and J are TRBV2 and TRBJ1-2; perhaps TRBD1 as D (6 bases). CDR3 length: 15 amino acids. Germline V gene lookup returns CDR1 SNHLY and CDR2 FYNNEI. With 7 bases removed from V and 2 bases from J, the gap between germline ends came to 17 bases. The CDR3 DNA reads TGTGCCAGCAATCAGGGGCGCACCAACAACTATGGCTACACCTTC. It encodes CASNQGRTNNYGYTF.

This clone has a single count. The chain uses TRBV7-8 and TRBJ2-1; 10 bases are shared with TRBD1. CDR3 length: 15 residues. Germline CDR1 is SGHVS and CDR2 is FQNEAQ. V trimming: 6 bases; J trimming: 4 bases; junction bases outside the gene matches: 6. Here the CDR3 DNA reads TGTGCCAGCAGGCTCTTGGGACAGGGGTACAATGAGCAGTTCTTC. Protein: CASRLLGQGYNEQFF.

This clone was counted between two and nine times. The chain joins TRBV5-1 to TRBJ2-3; TRBD1 agrees at 9 bases. In germline, CDR1 is SGHRS, CDR2 YFSETQ. The CDR3 runs 16 residues. V lost 4 bases to trimming and J lost 3 bases; unmatched junction nucleotides: 9. CDR3 protein: CASSESTGGWTDTQYF. CDR3 sequence (DNA): TGCGCCAGCAGCGAAAGCACAGGGGGCTGGACAGATACGCAGTATTTT.